One and the same sample provided the 30 T cell receptor beta chains below, sequenced in a study of blood T cell repertoires in COVID-19. Assay used: immunoSEQ multiplex PCR; TCRdb lists only in-frame clones, some missing. The data show 210,000 or so clones, with 65% to 85% seen just once and 6% to 7.5% held by the top ten. Sequences were obtained from PBMCs or T cells enriched from blood (not recorded which). Receptors originate from a woman aged 40 to 50 with acute COVID-19.

The chain combines TRBV27 with TRBJ1-5; D is uncertain. The CDR3 runs 15 residues. The V end lost 5 bases, the J end lost 4 bases, and 15 bases lay between the germline ends. CDR1 and CDR2 (germline): MNHEY, SMNVEV (reference sequence). The CDR3 DNA sequence: TGTGCCAGCAGTCCCATTCTAGGATCGAATCAGCCCCAGCATTTT. This sequence encodes CASSPILGSNQPQHF.

The chain employs TRBV3-1 (or the pseudogene TRBV3-2) and TRBJ2-3; D not certain. V was pared by 7 bases and J by 1 base, with 12 bases between. The germline gives CDR1 LGHDT, CDR2 YNNKEL (reference sequence). CDR3 length: 14 amino acids. Here the CDR3 reads CASTDSAGTDTQYF. For the CDR3, the DNA is TGTGCCAGCACTGACTCCGCGGGCACAGATACGCAGTATTTT.

The J gene is TRBJ2-1, the V gene TRBV18; D is unclear. Germline V gene data show CDR1 as KGHSH and CDR2 as LQKENI. The CDR3 runs to 12 residues. V was pared by 3 bases and J by 8 bases, with 8 bases between. CDR3 in amino acids: CASSPQGDEQFF. The CDR3 DNA follows: TGTGCCAGCTCACCCCAAGGAGATGAGCAGTTCTTC.

This chain links TRBV4-2 with TRBJ1-2; 10 positions match TRBD1. V gave up 4 bases and J gave up 6 bases; unmatched junction bases: 5. The germline V gene has CDR1 LGHNA and CDR2 YNFKEQ. The CDR3 contains 14 residues. The chain's CDR3 is CASSLSGTGDGYTF. DNA for the CDR3: TGTGCCAGCAGCCTCTCCGGGACAGGGGATGGCTACACCTTC.

The chain joins TRBV5-4 to TRBJ2-2, with 8 bases identical to TRBD1. The trim removed 0 bases at V and 6 bases at J, leaving 1 base unmatched. CDR1 and CDR2 from the germline V gene are SGHNT and YYREEE (reference sequence). The CDR3 consists of 14 residues. The CDR3 DNA follows: TGTGCCAGCAGCTTGGAGACAGGGGCCGGGGAGCTGTTTTTT. This codes for CASSLETGAGELFF.

This sequence joins TRBV6-5 and TRBJ2-3; D gene uncertain. V lost 10 bases, J lost 4 bases, and 18 bases lay in between. Germline values: CDR1 MNHEY, CDR2 SVGAGI. This CDR3 is 14 amino acids long. DNA of the CDR3: TGTGCCATCCTTCACCCCCAGACACCAGATACGCAGTATTTT. This sequence encodes CAILHPQTPDTQYF.

The chain recombines TRBV28 with TRBJ1-5; TRBD1 aligns across 7 bases. CDR3 length: 17 amino acids. The V gene end was trimmed by 4 bases and the J gene end by 4 bases; junction bases not matched to a gene: 13. CDR1 and CDR2 from the germline V gene are MDHEN and SYDVKM. The CDR3 is CASSSPRQGGGNQPQHF. The CDR3 coding sequence is TGTGCCAGCAGTTCCCCGCGACAGGGAGGAGGTAATCAGCCCCAGCATTTT.

The rearrangement links TRBV28 to TRBJ2-7; 9 bases agree with TRBD1. After removal of 1 base from V and 5 bases from J, the junction contained 12 bases not matched to a gene. This CDR3 spans 17 amino acids. Germline V gene data show CDR1 as MDHEN and CDR2 as SYDVKM. Here the CDR3 reads CASSLSSLGQGRHEQYF. Here the CDR3 DNA reads TGTGCCAGCAGTTTATCCTCATTGGGACAGGGTCGCCACGAGCAGTACTTC.

This chain joins TRBV5-1 and TRBJ2-1; TRBD2 matches at 11 bases. V shed 1 base, J shed 7 bases, and the junction held 13 bases outside the gene matches. The CDR3 sequence is 18 residues long. Germline loops: CDR1 SGHRS, CDR2 YFSETQ. The CDR3 protein is CASSLTATSGKTGNEQFF. The CDR3 region has the DNA TGCGCCAGCAGCTTGACCGCGACTAGCGGGAAAACGGGGAATGAGCAGTTCTTC.

This clone was seen a handful of times. The chain joins TRBV19 to TRBJ2-7, with 15 bases that match TRBD2. Losses at the gene ends were 5 bases for V and 1 base for J; bases not matched to a gene: 3. There are 16 residues in the CDR3. Germline CDR1 is LNHDA and CDR2 is SQIVND (reference sequence). The CDR3 nucleotides read TGTGCCAGTAGTTCGGGACTAGCGGGAGGTTCCTACGAGCAGTACTTC. It codes for CASSSGLAGGSYEQYF. Using reference TRBV19 and TRBJ2-7 for the parts outside the CDR3, the full variable domain is DGGITQSPKYLFRKEGQNVTLSCEQNLNHDAMYWYRQDPGQGLRLIYYSQIVNDFQKGDIAEGYSVSREKKESFPLTVTSAQKNPTAFYLCASSSGLAGGSYEQYFGPGTRLTVT.

V usage is TRBV19 and J usage is TRBJ1-1; 8 bases are shared with TRBD1. The CDR3 has 16 amino acids. Looked up from germline, CDR1 is LNHDA and CDR2 is SQIVND (reference sequence). V shed 6 bases, J shed 0 bases, and the junction held 9 bases outside the gene matches. The CDR3 here is CASSPGTGSMNTEAFF. CDR3 in DNA: TGTGCCAGTAGCCCAGGGACAGGTTCGATGAACACTGAAGCTTTCTTT.

V and J are TRBV10-1 and TRBJ2-3; 7 nucleotides agree with TRBD2. The CDR3 has 14 amino acids. CDR1 and CDR2 (germline): WNHNN, SYGVQD (reference sequence). With V trimmed by 5 bases and J by 0 bases, 2 bases remained unmatched. The CDR3 DNA is TGCGCCAGCAGTATGCGGGGGAGCACAGATACGCAGTATTTT. Its translation is CASSMRGSTDTQYF.

CDR3 in amino acids: CATSRDQGAEEKLFF. The CDR3 nucleotides are TGTGCCACCAGCAGAGATCAGGGGGCAGAGGAAAAACTGTTTTTT. This chain uses TRBV15 with TRBJ1-4; 8 bases agree with TRBD1. J was trimmed by 8 bases and V by 0 bases; bases with no gene match: 5. This CDR3 is 15 amino acids long. Germline CDR1 is LNHNV and CDR2 is YYDKDF (reference sequence).

The V gene is TRBV6-5, the J gene TRBJ1-5; D call uncertain. Germline V CDR1 and CDR2: MNHEY, SVGAGI. The CDR3 is 15 residues long. Trimming pared 10 bases from V and 4 bases from J, leaving 20 bases between. The CDR3 DNA reads TGTGCCACCCAATTTCAAGGGAGCGGAAATCAGCCCCAGCATTTT. Its translation: CATQFQGSGNQPQHF.

CDR3 nucleotide sequence: TGTGCCTGGAGTGTATGGTCCGGGGGTGAGCAGCCCCAGCATTTT. Translated: CAWSVWSGGEQPQHF. V gene TRBV30 combines with J gene TRBJ1-5; D may be TRBD1 (5 bases). The CDR3 is made up of 15 amino acids. In germline, CDR1 is GTSNPN, CDR2 SVGIG (reference sequence). V lost 0 bases, J lost 7 bases, and 16 bases lay in between.

This sequence joins TRBV15 and TRBJ1-1; D gene ambiguous. The CDR3 is made up of 15 amino acids. Germline CDR1 LNHNV, CDR2 YYDKDF (reference sequence). Trimming took 0 bases from V and 0 from J, leaving 8 bases between them. The CDR3 loop reads CATSRDQVLNTEAFF. The DNA of the CDR3 is TGTGCCACCAGCAGAGATCAGGTTTTGAACACTGAAGCTTTCTTT.

The rearrangement joins TRBV21-1 to TRBJ2-2; the table's TRBD1 call for D was not verified on the DNA. TRBV21-1 is a recognized pseudogene. The CDR3 has 17 amino acids. The CDR3 DNA is TGTGCCAGCAGCAAAGAAGACAGGGGATTAAACACCGGGGAGCTGTTTTTT. Protein: CASSKEDRGLNTGELFF.

The gene calls are TRBV30 and TRBJ1-1; a possible D gene is TRBD1 (5 bases). V lost 3 bases and J 7 bases, leaving 21 bases between the germline ends. Germline-derived CDR1 and CDR2 are GTSNPN and SVGIG (reference sequence). The CDR3 runs 15 residues. The CDR3 reads CAWSPDAGPGVEAFF. The CDR3 bases are TGTGCCTGGAGCCCTGACGCGGGGCCCGGCGTTGAAGCTTTCTTT.

The gene calls are TRBV28 and TRBJ1-5; D is undetermined. V lost 3 bases and J lost 7, with 10 bases in between. The CDR3 is 13 amino acids. CDR1 MDHEN and CDR2 SYDVKM come from the germline V gene. The CDR3: CASSLVSGQPQHF. In DNA form, the CDR3 reads TGTGCCAGCAGTTTGGTGTCTGGCCAGCCCCAGCATTTT.

This clone was recorded once. The chain recombines TRBV9 with TRBJ1-5, with TRBD1 as a possible D gene (6 bases). Germline V lookup: CDR1 SGDLS, CDR2 YYNGEE. V was cut by 3 bases and J by 7 bases, with 14 bases left in between. This CDR3 comprises 14 residues. The CDR3 reads CASSATGRGQPQHF. The CDR3 DNA reads as TGTGCCAGCAGCGCTACAGGGAGGGGGCAGCCCCAGCATTTT.

This rearrangement joins TRBV28 to TRBJ1-3; TRBD1 might be the D (5 bases). The CDR3 length is 15 residues. Germline V CDR1 and CDR2: MDHEN, SYDVKM. The V end lost 7 bases, the J end lost 4 bases, and 17 bases lay between the germline ends. The CDR3 nucleotides are TGTGCCAGCACTATAGGCGCAGGGCACGGAAACACCATATATTTT. It yields the protein CASTIGAGHGNTIYF.

There are a few counts of this clone. V usage is TRBV10-3 and J usage is TRBJ1-2; D ambiguous. The germline CDR1 and CDR2 sequences are ENHRY and SYGVKD. Trimming cost V 4 bases and J 8 bases, with 14 bases left between them. This CDR3 is built from 13 residues. This CDR3 reads CAISVEGTGGYTF. The CDR3 DNA follows: TGTGCCATCAGTGTGGAGGGAACTGGAGGCTACACCTTC.

The J gene is TRBJ1-2, the V gene TRBV13; no firm D call. Trimming left V 0 bases short and J 7 bases short, with 6 bases between. There are 12 residues in the CDR3. CDR1 is PRHDT and CDR2 is FYEKMQ in the germline V gene (reference sequence). The CDR3 region is CASSLGGIGYTF. Written as DNA, the CDR3 is TGTGCCAGCAGCTTAGGTGGCATTGGCTACACCTTC.

This clone was detected a few times. The chain couples TRBV29-1 to TRBJ1-5, with D unresolved. Trimming pared 4 bases from V and 7 bases from J, leaving 11 bases between. The CDR3 runs to 12 residues. Germline V gives CDR1 SQVTM, CDR2 ANQGSEA. CDR3 protein: CSVGVGEQPQHF. The CDR3 bases are TGCAGCGTTGGTGTTGGGGAGCAGCCCCAGCATTTT.

This clone was seen only a few times. The chain couples TRBV9 to TRBJ2-7, with TRBD1 as a possible D gene (6 bases). V was pared by 0 bases and J by 1 base, with 11 bases between. The CDR3 consists of 15 residues. Germline CDR1 SGDLS, CDR2 YYNGEE. The CDR3 loop is CASSVGHRASYEQYF. The DNA for the CDR3 is TGTGCCAGCAGCGTAGGCCACAGGGCGTCCTACGAGCAGTACTTC.

The rearrangement links TRBV20-1 to TRBJ1-5; D not certain. This CDR3 is 15 amino acids long. V was clipped by 3 bases and J by 0 bases, with 12 bases between them. Germline loops: CDR1 DFQATT, CDR2 SNEGSKA (reference sequence). CDR3 sequence reads: CSASGRDYSNQPQHF. The CDR3 coding sequence is TGCAGTGCTAGTGGCAGAGACTATAGCAATCAGCCCCAGCATTTT.

The CDR3 spells CASSSFSRGLFTEAFF. In nucleotides, the CDR3 is TGTGCCAGCAGTTCATTCTCTAGGGGGCTATTCACTGAAGCTTTCTTT. The chain has TRBV27 and TRBJ1-1; 7 nucleotides match TRBD1. The CDR3 consists of 16 residues. V was pared by 4 bases and J by 4 bases, with 12 bases of the junction left unmatched. Looked up from germline, CDR1 is MNHEY and CDR2 is SMNVEV (reference sequence).

This chain links TRBV14 with TRBJ2-3, with D maybe TRBD2 (5 bases). The germline V and J ends were trimmed by 0 bases and 6 bases, with 10 bases remaining between them. Germline loops: CDR1 SGHDN, CDR2 FVKESK. The CDR3 is made up of 14 amino acids. This CDR3 is CASSQEGRTDTQYF. The CDR3, as DNA: TGTGCCAGCAGCCAAGAAGGGAGAACGGATACGCAGTATTTT.

The chain employs TRBV28 and TRBJ1-1; D is unclear. Trimming left V 7 bases short and J 3 bases short, with 6 bases between. Germline CDR1 is MDHEN and CDR2 is SYDVKM. The CDR3 totals 11 residues. Here the CDR3 DNA reads TGTGCCAGCACCCGGGACACTGAAGCTTTCTTT. This sequence encodes CASTRDTEAFF.

The chain carries TRBV18 and TRBJ2-1; a possible D gene is TRBD2 (5 bases). Germline CDR1 reads KGHSH; CDR2 reads LQKENI. V was clipped by 3 bases and J by 8 bases, with 11 bases between them. The CDR3 extends over 13 amino acids. CDR3: CASSPREGDEQFF. The CDR3 DNA reads as TGTGCCAGCTCACCTCGAGAGGGCGATGAGCAGTTCTTC.